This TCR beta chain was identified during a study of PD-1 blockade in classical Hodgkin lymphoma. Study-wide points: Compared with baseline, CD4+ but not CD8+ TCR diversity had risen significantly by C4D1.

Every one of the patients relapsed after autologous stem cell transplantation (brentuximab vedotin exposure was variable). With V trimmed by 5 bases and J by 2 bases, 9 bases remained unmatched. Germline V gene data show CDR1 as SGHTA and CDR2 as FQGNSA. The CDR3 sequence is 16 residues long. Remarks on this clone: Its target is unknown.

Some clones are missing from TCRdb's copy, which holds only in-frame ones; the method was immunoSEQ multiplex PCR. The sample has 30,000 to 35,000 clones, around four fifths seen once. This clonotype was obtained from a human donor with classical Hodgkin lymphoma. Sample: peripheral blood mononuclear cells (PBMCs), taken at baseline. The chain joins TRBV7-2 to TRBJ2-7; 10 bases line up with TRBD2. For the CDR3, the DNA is TGTGCCAGCAGCCCTGGCGGTAGCGGGGGGCCCTACGAGCAGTACTTC. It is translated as CASSPGGSGGPYEQYF.